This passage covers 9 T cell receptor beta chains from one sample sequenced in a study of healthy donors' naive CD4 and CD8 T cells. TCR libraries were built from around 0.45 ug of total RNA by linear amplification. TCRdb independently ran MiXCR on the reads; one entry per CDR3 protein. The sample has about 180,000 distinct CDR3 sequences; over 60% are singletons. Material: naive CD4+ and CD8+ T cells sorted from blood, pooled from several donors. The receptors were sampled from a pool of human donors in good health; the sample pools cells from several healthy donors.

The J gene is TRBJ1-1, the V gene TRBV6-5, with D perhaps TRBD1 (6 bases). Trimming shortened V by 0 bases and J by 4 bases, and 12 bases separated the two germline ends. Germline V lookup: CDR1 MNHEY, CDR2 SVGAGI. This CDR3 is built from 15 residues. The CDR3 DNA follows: TGTGCCAGCAGTTACTCCCGGGGGCAAATCACTGAAGCTTTCTTT. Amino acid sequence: CASSYSRGQITEAFF.

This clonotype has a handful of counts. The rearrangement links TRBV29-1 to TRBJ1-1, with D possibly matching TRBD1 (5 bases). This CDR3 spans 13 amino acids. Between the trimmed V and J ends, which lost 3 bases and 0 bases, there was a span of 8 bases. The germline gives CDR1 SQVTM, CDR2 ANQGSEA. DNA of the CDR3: TGCAGCGTTGAGCTAGGGGTGAACACTGAAGCTTTCTTT. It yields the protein CSVELGVNTEAFF. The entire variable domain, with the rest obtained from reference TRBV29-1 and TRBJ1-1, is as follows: SAVISQKPSRDICQRGTSLTIQCQVDSQVTMMFWYRQQPGQSLTLIATANQGSEATYESGFVIDKFPISRPNLTFSTLTVSNMSPEDSSIYLCSVELGVNTEAFFGQGTRLTVV.

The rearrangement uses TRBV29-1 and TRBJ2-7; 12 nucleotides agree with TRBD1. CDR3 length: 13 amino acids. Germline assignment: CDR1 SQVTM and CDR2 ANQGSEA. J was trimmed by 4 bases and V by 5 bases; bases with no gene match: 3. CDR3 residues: CSVQGQGAYEQYF. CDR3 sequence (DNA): TGCAGCGTTCAGGGACAGGGGGCTTACGAGCAGTACTTC.

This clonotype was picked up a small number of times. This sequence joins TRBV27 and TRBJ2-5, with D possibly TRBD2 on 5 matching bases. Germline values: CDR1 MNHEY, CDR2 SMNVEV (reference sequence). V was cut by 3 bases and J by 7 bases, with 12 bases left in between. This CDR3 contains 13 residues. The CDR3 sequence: CASSFGGGGTQYF. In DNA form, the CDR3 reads TGTGCCAGCAGTTTCGGCGGAGGTGGGACCCAGTACTTC.

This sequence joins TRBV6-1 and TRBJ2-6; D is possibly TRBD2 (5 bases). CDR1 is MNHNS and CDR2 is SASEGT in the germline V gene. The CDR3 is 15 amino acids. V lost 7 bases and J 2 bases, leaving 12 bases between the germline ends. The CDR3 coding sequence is TGTGCCAGCACCGTGTCGGGGACTGGGGCCAACGTCCTGACTTTC. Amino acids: CASTVSGTGANVLTF.

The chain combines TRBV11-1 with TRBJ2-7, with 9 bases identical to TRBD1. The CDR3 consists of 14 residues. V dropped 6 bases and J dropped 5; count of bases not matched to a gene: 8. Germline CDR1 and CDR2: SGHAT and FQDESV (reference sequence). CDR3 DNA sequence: TGTGCCAGCAGTTCTAGGACAGGGGCGGACGAGCAGTACTTC. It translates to CASSSRTGADEQYF.

Here the CDR3 reads CAISDSELFTYEQYF. DNA of the CDR3: TGTGCCATCAGTGATTCGGAGCTTTTCACTTACGAGCAGTACTTC. This chain joins TRBV10-3 and TRBJ2-7; D not certain. CDR1 and CDR2 from the germline V gene are ENHRY and SYGVKD. V was cut by 3 bases and J by 4 bases, with 16 bases left in between. This CDR3 contains 15 residues.

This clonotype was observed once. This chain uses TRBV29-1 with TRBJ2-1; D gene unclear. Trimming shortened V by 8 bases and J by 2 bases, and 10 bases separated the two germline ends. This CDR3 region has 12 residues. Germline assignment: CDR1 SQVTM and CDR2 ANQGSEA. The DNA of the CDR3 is TGCAGCAAAAGGAGCACCTACAATGAGCAGTTCTTC. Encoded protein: CSKRSTYNEQFF.

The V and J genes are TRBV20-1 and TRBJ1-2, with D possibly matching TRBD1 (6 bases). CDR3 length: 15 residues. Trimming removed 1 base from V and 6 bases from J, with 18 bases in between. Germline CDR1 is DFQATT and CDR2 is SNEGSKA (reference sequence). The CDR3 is CSARGAQGSWDGYTF. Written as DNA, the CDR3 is TGCAGTGCTAGAGGGGCGCAGGGGAGTTGGGATGGCTACACCTTC.